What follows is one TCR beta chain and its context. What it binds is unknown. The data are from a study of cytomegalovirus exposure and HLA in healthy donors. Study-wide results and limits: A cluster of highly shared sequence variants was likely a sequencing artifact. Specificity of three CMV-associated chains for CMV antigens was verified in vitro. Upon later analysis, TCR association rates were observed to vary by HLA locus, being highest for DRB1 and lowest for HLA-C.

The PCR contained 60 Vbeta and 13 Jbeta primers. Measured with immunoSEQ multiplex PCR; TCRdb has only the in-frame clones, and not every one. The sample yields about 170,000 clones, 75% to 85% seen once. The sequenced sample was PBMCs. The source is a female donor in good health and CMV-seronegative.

CDR3 bases: TGCGCCAGCACCGGGACTGCCTCTGGGGCCAACGTCCTGACTTTC. Its translation is CASTGTASGANVLTF. The chain employs TRBV10-1 and TRBJ2-6, with D possibly matching TRBD2 (6 bases). From germline, CDR1 is WNHNN and CDR2 SYGVQD (reference sequence). This CDR3 is 15 amino acids long. Trimming left V 7 bases short and J 0 bases short, with 10 bases between.